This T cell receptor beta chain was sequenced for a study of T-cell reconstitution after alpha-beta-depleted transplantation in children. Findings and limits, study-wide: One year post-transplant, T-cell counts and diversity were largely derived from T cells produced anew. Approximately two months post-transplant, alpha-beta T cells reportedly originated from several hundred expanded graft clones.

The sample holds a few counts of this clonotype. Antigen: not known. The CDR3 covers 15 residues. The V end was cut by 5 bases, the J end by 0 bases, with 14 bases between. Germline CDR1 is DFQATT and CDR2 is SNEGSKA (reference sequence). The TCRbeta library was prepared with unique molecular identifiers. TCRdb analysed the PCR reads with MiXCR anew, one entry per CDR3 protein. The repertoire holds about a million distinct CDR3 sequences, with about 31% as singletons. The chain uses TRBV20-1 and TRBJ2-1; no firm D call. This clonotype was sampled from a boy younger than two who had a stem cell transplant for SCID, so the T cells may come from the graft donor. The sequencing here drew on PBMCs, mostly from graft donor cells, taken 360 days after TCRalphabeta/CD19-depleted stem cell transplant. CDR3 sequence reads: CSAARKWGSYNEQFF. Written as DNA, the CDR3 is TGCAGTGCTGCCCGCAAGTGGGGCTCCTACAATGAGCAGTTCTTC.